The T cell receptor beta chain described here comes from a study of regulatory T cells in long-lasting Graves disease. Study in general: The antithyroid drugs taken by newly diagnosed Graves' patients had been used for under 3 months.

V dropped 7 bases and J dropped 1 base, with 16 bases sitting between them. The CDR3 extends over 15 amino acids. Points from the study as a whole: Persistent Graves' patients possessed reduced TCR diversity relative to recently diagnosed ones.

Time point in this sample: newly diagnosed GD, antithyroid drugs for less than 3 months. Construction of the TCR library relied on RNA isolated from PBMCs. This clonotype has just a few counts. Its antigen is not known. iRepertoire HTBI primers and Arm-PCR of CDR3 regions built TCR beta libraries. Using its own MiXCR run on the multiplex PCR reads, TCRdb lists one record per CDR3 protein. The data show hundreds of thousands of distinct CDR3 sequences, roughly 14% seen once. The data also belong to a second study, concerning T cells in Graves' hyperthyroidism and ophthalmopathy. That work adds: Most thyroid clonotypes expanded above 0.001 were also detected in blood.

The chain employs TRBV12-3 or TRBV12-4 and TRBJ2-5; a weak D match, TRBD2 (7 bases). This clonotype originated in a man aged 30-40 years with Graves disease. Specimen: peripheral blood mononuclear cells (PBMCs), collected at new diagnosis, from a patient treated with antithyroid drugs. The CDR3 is CASTIRRGPQETQYF. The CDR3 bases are TGTGCCAGCACAATCAGGCGGGGGCCCCAAGAGACCCAGTACTTC.